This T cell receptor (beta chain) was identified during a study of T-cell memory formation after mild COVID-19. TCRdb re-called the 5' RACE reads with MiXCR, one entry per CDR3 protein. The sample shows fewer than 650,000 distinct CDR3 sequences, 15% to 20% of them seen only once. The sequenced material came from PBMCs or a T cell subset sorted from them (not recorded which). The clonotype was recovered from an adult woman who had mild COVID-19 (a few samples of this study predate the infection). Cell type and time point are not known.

The CDR3 sequence: CASSTTGFSEQFF. The DNA of the CDR3 is TGTGCCAGCAGCACGACTGGATTCTCTGAGCAGTTCTTC. V is TRBV7-2 and J is TRBJ2-1; D gene uncertain. The length of the CDR3 is 13 residues. CDR1 is SGHTA and CDR2 is FQGNSA in the germline V gene. V gave up 5 bases and J gave up 9 bases, with 14 bases separating them.